This T cell receptor (beta chain) derives from a study of CD8+ T cells in alopecia areata. Across the whole study: Tofacitinib was given for 6 to 18 months, then stopped for 6 months.

The germline V gene encodes CDR1 SQVTM and CDR2 ANQGSEA. Between the trimmed V and J ends, which lost 3 bases and 7 bases, there was a span of 9 bases. This CDR3 is built from 11 residues. Treatment here: oral pan-JAK inhibitor, 5-10 mg twice daily. Alopecia areata patients had lesional scalp punch biopsies and peripheral blood taken from them. cDNA reverse transcribed from extracted RNA served as the sequencing template. Sequenced by immunoSEQ multiplex PCR; TCRdb stores in-frame clones only, minus some. The repertoire holds 130,000 or so clones, with over 60% as singletons. V gene TRBV29-1 combines with J gene TRBJ1-2, with D possibly being TRBD1 (5 bases). The sequencing here drew on CD4+ T cells sorted from blood, taken at week 4, from a patient treated with tofacitinib. The receptor's source is a human donor with alopecia areata. In nucleotides, the CDR3 is TGCAGCGTTGATTTCAGGGCTGGCTACACCTTC. Translating gives CSVDFRAGYTF.